One and the same sample provided the 5 T cell receptor beta chains below, sequenced in a study of breast tumors, draining lymph nodes, adjacent tissues. From the multiplex PCR reads, TCRdb called clonotypes with MiXCR, one entry per CDR3 protein. The sample records 150,000 to 200,000 distinct CDR3 sequences, 33% being singletons. Breast cancer patients provided tissue from their axillary draining lymph nodes. Sequencing used axillary lymph node tissue. Every receptor here comes from a female donor with breast cancer. Some clones in this sample may be carry-over from other donors' samples.

This clonotype was recorded at least ten times. The chain links TRBV5-1 to TRBJ2-3; TRBD2 aligns across 11 bases. With 1 base clipped from V and 0 bases from J, the junction kept 1 base outside the gene matches. Germline-derived CDR1 and CDR2 are SGHRS and YFSETQ. CDR3 size: 16 residues. CDR3 sequence reads: CASSLRTSGSTDTQYF. CDR3 coding DNA: TGCGCCAGCAGCTTGCGGACTAGCGGGAGCACAGATACGCAGTATTTT.

Only a few counts were recorded for this clonotype. CDR3 in DNA: TGTGCCAGCAGCCCCAAACGAAGGGGGACAGTTGAAGCTTTCTTT. Amino acid sequence: CASSPKRRGTVEAFF. The V call is TRBV7-2, the J call TRBJ1-1; 7 nucleotides match TRBD1. The V gene end was trimmed by 5 bases and the J gene end by 7 bases; junction bases not matched to a gene: 13. The CDR3 runs to 15 residues. Germline CDR1 reads SGHTA; CDR2 reads FQGNSA.

For this clonotype: This may come from a read error, since a much larger clone is one base off. J is TRBJ2-3 and V is TRBV28; tentatively, D is TRBD2 (5 bases). The CDR3 consists of 15 residues. The germline CDR1 and CDR2 sequences are MDHEN and SYDVKM. The V end lost 10 bases, the J end lost 2 bases, and 19 bases lay between the germline ends. In nucleotides, the CDR3 is TGTGCCACCATCGCATTAGCGCCGCCCACAGATACGCAGTATTTT. This codes for CATIALAPPTDTQYF.

In its sample, this clonotype was seen many times. V usage is TRBV2 and J usage is TRBJ2-1, with TRBD1 matching over 8 bases. In germline, CDR1 is SNHLY, CDR2 FYNNEI. The CDR3 is 13 amino acids. V shed 7 bases, J shed 7 bases, and the junction held 6 bases outside the gene matches. CDR3 DNA sequence: TGTGCCAGCAAGGAGACAGGGGCAAATGAGCAGTTCTTC. This translates into CASKETGANEQFF.

This clonotype was picked up many times. The J gene is TRBJ2-7, the V gene TRBV9; TRBD1 aligns across 8 bases. The CDR3 length is 15 residues. V gave up 7 bases and J gave up 7 bases; unmatched junction bases: 16. Germline CDR1 and CDR2: SGDLS and YYNGEE. CDR3 nucleotides: TGTGCCAGCTCCCCCGTTTTTGGACAGGGTGGAGAGCAGTACTTC. It encodes CASSPVFGQGGEQYF.